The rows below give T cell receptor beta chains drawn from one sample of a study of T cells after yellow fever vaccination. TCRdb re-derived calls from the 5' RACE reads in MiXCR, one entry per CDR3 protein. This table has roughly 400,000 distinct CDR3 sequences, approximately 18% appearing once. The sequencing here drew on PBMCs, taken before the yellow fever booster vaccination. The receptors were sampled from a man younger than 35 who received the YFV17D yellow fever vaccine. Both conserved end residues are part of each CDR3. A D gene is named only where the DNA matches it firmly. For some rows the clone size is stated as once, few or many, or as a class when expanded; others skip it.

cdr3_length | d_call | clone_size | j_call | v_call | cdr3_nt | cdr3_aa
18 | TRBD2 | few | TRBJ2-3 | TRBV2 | TGTGCCAGCAGTGAAAGGTTACTAGCGGGGGGCCAGGGAGATACGCAGTATTTT | CASSERLLAGGQGDTQYF
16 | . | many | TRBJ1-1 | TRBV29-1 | TGCAGCGTTGCAACTTCCATTTGGTTGGGGAACACTGAAGCTTTCTTT | CSVATSIWLGNTEAFF
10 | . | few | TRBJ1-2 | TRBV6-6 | TGTGCCGCAGGGAGGGTTGGCTACACCTTC | CAAGRVGYTF
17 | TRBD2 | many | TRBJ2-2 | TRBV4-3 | TGCGCCAGCAGCCAAGAACCAGCGGGGCTTTACACCGGGGAGCTGTTTTTT | CASSQEPAGLYTGELFF
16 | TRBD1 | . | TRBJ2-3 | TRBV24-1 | TGTGCCACCAGTAGGTCGACGGGACAGGGTGGAGATACGCAGTATTTT | CATSRSTGQGGDTQYF
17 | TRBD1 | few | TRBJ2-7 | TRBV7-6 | TGTGCCAGCAGCCCCCCCATCCGGACAGGGGGATCCTACGAGCAGTACTTC | CASSPPIRTGGSYEQYF
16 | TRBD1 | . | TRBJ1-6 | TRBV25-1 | TGTGCCAGCAGTGGAACGGACAGGAGCTATAATTCACCCCTCCACTTT | CASSGTDRSYNSPLHF
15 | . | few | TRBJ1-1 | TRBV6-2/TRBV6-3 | TGTGCCAGCAATATGGCCGGGATCTGGAACACTGAAGCTTTCTTT | CASNMAGIWNTEAFF
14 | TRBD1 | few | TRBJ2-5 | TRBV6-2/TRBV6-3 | TGTGCCAGCAGCTGGACAGGGGGCGAGGAGACCCAGTACTTC | CASSWTGGEETQYF
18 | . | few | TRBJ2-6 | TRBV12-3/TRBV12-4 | TGTGCCAGCAGGAAATCCGGGACGGTGTACTCTGGGGCCAACGTCCTGACTTTC | CASRKSGTVYSGANVLTF
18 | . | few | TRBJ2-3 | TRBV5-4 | TGTGCCAGCAGCTTCGAGGTTGTTCTGGGACCCTCCACAGATACGCAGTATTTT | CASSFEVVLGPSTDTQYF
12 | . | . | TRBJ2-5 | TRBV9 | TGTGCCAGCTCAGGACTGGGGAAGACCCAGTACTTC | CASSGLGKTQYF
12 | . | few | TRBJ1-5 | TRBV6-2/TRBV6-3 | TGTGCCAGCAAGGGAATCATGGGGCCCCAGCATTTT | CASKGIMGPQHF
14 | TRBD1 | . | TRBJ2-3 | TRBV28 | TGTGCCAGCAGTTTTTCAGGGGGCGTCAATACGCAGTATTTT | CASSFSGGVNTQYF
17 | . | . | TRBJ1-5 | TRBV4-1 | TGCGCCAGCAGCCAAGTATCAGGGGCGGGGATGAATCAGCCCCAGCATTTT | CASSQVSGAGMNQPQHF
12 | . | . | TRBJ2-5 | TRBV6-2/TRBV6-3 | TGTGCCAGCAGTCCGGGACTAGAGACCCAGTACTTC | CASSPGLETQYF
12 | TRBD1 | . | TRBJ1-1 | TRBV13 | TGTGCCAGCGAAGGACAGGAGACTGAAGCTTTCTTT | CASEGQETEAFF
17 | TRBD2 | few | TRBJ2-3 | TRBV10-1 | TGCGCCAGCAGTGACCGAGCGGGGGGCAGAAGCACAGATACGCAGTATTTT | CASSDRAGGRSTDTQYF
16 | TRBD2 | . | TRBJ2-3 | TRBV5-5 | TGTGCCAGCAGCGTACTAGCGGGGCCTAGCACAGATACGCAGTATTTT | CASSVLAGPSTDTQYF
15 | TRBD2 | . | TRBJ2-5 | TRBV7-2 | TGTGCCAGCAGCCGGGACTACCTTTCGCAAGAGACCCAGTACTTC | CASSRDYLSQETQYF
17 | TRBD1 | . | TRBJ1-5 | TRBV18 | TGTGCCAGCTCACTCACAGGGGGCGTTTATAGCAATCAGCCCCAGCATTTT | CASSLTGGVYSNQPQHF
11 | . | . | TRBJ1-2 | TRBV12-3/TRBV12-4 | TGTGCCAGCAATTGGGCCTATGGCTACACCTTC | CASNWAYGYTF
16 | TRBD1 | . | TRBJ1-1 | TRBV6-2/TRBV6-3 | TGTGCCAGCAGTTACTCCCTGGGCAGGGGGCGGACTGAAGCTTTCTTT | CASSYSLGRGRTEAFF
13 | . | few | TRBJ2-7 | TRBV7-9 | TGTGCCAGCAGCGGCAGTGGGCCCTACGAGCAGTACTTC | CASSGSGPYEQYF
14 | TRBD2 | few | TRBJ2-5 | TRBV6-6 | TGTGCCAGCAGGGTTAGCGGGCCTCAAGAGACCCAGTACTTC | CASRVSGPQETQYF
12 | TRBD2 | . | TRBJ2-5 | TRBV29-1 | TGCAGCGCCGGGACTAGGGGAGAGACCCAGTACTTC | CSAGTRGETQYF
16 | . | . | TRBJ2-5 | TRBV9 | TGTGCCAGCAGCGTAGTGCCAGGGGATGGATCAGAGACCCAGTACTTC | CASSVVPGDGSETQYF
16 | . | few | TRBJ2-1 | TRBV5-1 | TGCGCCAGCAGCTTGGCCCCAGGGGTCGCAAAGCGTGAGCAGTTCTTC | CASSLAPGVAKREQFF
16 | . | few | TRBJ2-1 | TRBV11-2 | TGTGCCAGCAGCTTCGGAAGAACCGGGCCCTACAATGAGCAGTTCTTC | CASSFGRTGPYNEQFF
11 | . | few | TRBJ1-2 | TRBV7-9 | TGTGCCGGCGCCGGGGACTATGGCTACACCTTC | CAGAGDYGYTF
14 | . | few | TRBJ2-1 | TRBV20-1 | TGCAGTGCTAGGTTATCGCGGGCCCAAGGTGAGCAGTTCTTC | CSARLSRAQGEQFF
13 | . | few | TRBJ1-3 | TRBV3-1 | TGTGCCAGCAGCCTAAACTCTGGAAACACCATATATTTT | CASSLNSGNTIYF
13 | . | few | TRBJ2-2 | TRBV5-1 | TGCGCCAGCACAGGAGTTTCTACCGGGGAGCTGTTTTTT | CASTGVSTGELFF
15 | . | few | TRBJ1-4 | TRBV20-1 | TGCAGTGTCCCCGGCTGGGAGGCAACTAATGAAAAACTGTTTTTT | CSVPGWEATNEKLFF
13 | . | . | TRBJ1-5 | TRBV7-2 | TGTGCCAGCAGCTTAAGACGGGAACCGCCCCAGCATTTT | CASSLRREPPQHF
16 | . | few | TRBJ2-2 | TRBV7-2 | TGTGCCAGCAGCTTAGCGATAGCGCCGGACACCGGGGAGCTGTTTTTT | CASSLAIAPDTGELFF
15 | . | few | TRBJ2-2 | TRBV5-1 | TGCGCCAGCAGCTTCGGGGTGGAATCAGTGGGGGAGCTGTTTTTT | CASSFGVESVGELFF